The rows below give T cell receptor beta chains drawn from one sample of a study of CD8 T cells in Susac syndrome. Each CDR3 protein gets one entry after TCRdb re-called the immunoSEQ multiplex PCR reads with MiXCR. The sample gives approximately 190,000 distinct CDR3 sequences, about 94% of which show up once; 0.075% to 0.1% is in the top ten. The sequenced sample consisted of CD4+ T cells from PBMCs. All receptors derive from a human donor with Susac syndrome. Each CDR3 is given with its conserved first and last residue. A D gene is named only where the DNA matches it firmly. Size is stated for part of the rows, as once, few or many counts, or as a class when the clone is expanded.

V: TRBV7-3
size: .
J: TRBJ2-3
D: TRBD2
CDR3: CASSPGLASTDTQYF
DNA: TGTGCCAGCAGCCCTGGACTAGCTAGCACAGATACGCAGTATTTT

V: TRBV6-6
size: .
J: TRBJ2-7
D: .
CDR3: CASSYGNYEQYF
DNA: TGTGCCAGCAGTTACGGAAACTACGAGCAGTACTTC

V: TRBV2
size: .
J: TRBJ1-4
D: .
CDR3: CASSERRTAEKLFF
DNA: TGTGCCAGCAGTGAACGTAGGACGGCAGAAAAACTGTTTTTT

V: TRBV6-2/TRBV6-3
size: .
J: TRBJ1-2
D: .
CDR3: CASSYYGAAYGYTF
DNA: TGTGCCAGCAGTTACTACGGGGCGGCCTATGGCTACACCTTC

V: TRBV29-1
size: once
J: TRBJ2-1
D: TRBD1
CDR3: CSVVGTGGPNEQFF
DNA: TGCAGCGTTGTTGGGACAGGGGGCCCCAATGAGCAGTTCTTC

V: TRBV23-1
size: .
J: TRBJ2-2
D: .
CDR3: CASSQSSGNTGELFF
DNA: TGCGCCAGCAGTCAATCATCCGGCAACACCGGGGAGCTGTTTTTT

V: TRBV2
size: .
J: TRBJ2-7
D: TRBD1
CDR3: CASSGTGLYEQYF
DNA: TGTGCCAGCAGCGGGACAGGCCTCTACGAGCAGTACTTC

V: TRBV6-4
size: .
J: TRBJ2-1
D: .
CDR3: CASRRTGSSYNEQFF
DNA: TGTGCCAGCAGAAGGACGGGAAGCTCCTACAATGAGCAGTTCTTC

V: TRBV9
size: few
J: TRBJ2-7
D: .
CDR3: CASSLTGLGSTEQYF
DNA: TGTGCCAGCAGCTTAACAGGGCTAGGGTCTACCGAGCAGTACTTC

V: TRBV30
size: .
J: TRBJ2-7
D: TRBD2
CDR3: CAWSPGTRVQDF
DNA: TGTGCCTGGAGTCCCGGGACTAGAGTGCAGGACTTC

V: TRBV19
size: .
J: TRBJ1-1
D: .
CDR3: CASGWIRGTEAFF
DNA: TGTGCCAGTGGTTGGATTCGGGGCACTGAAGCTTTCTTT

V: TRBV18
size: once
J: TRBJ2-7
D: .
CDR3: CASSPRQGLMSSYEQYF
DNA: TGTGCCAGCTCACCCCGACAAGGGCTCATGAGCTCCTACGAGCAGTACTTC

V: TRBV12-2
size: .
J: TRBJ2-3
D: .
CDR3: CASRLGLSGPRGSFTQYF
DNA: TGTGCAAGTCGCTTAGGTTTGTCAGGGCCTAGGGGTTCGTTTACGCAGTATTTT

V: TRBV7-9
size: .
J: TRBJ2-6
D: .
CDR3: CASSSQGRSSGANVLTF
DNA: TGTGCCAGCAGCTCCCAGGGCCGCAGCTCTGGGGCCAACGTCCTGACTTTC

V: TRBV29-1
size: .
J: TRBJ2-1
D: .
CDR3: CSVVTAISPSYNEQFF
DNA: TGCAGCGTTGTAACAGCAATCTCCCCATCCTACAATGAGCAGTTCTTC

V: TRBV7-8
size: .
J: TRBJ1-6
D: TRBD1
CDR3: CASSENRGGRSPLHF
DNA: TGTGCCAGCAGCGAAAACAGGGGAGGGCGTTCACCCCTCCACTTT